This is a list of T cell receptor beta chains from one sample in a study of T cells in Graves' hyperthyroidism and ophthalmopathy. TCRdb reanalysed the multiplex PCR reads using MiXCR and keeps one entry per CDR3 protein. This table has approximately 600,000 distinct CDR3 sequences, less than 25% appearing once. Sequences were obtained from blood. The receptors stem from a man aged 30 to 39 with Graves' ophthalmopathy. CDR3s include the opening cysteine and the closing phenylalanine or tryptophan. A D gene is named only where the DNA matches it firmly. Expanded clones get a size class; other rows say once, few or many, or leave the size out.

TRBV4-1	TRBD1	TRBJ2-5	.	TGCGCCAGCAGCCATGGGGCCCCCGACAGGGGCACGTTTGGGACCCAGTACTTC	CASSHGAPDRGTFGTQYF
TRBV7-2	TRBD1	TRBJ2-5	few	TGTGCCAGCAGGCGCTACGACAGGGGGGAAGAGACCCAGTACTTC	CASRRYDRGEETQYF
TRBV27	.	TRBJ1-2	.	TGTGCCAGCAGTTTAAAATGGGGTGGGGGGGCGCAGGATGGCTACACCTTC	CASSLKWGGGAQDGYTF
TRBV6-1	.	TRBJ2-5	few	TGTGCCAGCAGTGAAAGTACAGTTCTGGAGACCCAGTACTTC	CASSESTVLETQYF
TRBV18	.	TRBJ2-7	.	TGTGCCAGCTCACCCCTGGGAGGGGGCTCCGACTACGAGCAGTACTTC	CASSPLGGGSDYEQYF
TRBV6-5	.	TRBJ1-2	.	TGTGCCAGCAGTTTGACAGGCCGCGGGGGCTACACCTTC	CASSLTGRGGYTF
TRBV6-6	TRBD2	TRBJ2-1	few	TGTGCCAGCAGTTACTTAGCCAGCGGGAGAGGCAATGAGCAGTTCTTC	CASSYLASGRGNEQFF
TRBV4-1	TRBD1	TRBJ1-3	.	TGCGCCAGCAGCCAAGGACGGACAGGGGCTGGAAACACCATATATTTT	CASSQGRTGAGNTIYF
TRBV6-1	.	TRBJ2-3	few	TGTGCCAGCAGTGAAGCCACAGCGGATACGCAGTATTTT	CASSEATADTQYF
TRBV30	TRBD2	TRBJ2-2	few	TGTGCCTGGAGTGTGACTAGCGGAGGACCCGGGGAGCTGTTTTTT	CAWSVTSGGPGELFF
TRBV28	TRBD2	TRBJ2-1	.	TGTGCCAGCAGTTTGAGAGGAGCGGGGAGATCCGGCTACAATGAGCAGTTCTTC	CASSLRGAGRSGYNEQFF
TRBV28	.	TRBJ2-1	few	TGTGCCAGCAGTTTGCTCGGGAGTCTCCACAATGAGCAGTTCTTC	CASSLLGSLHNEQFF
TRBV10-3	.	TRBJ2-2	few	TGTGCCATCAGCAGACCCGGGACCACCGGGGAGCTGTTTTTT	CAISRPGTTGELFF
TRBV7-9	.	TRBJ2-7	few	TGTGCCAGCAGCCTCGGAGGACGGGGGTTATCCTACGAGCAGTACTTC	CASSLGGRGLSYEQYF
TRBV20-1	.	TRBJ1-1	.	TGCAGTGCGCCCGAGGGGACTGAAGCTTTCTTT	CSAPEGTEAFF
TRBV28	.	TRBJ1-2	many	TGTGCCAGCAGTTTGAAAGGGAACTATGGCTACACCTTC	CASSLKGNYGYTF
TRBV28	TRBD2	TRBJ2-4	many	TGTGCCAGCAGTCCCGGGACTAGCGGATCAAACATTCAGTACTTC	CASSPGTSGSNIQYF
TRBV27	.	TRBJ2-5	.	TGTGCCAGCAGTTTATCGGGGATCCCTGGGGAGACCCAGTACTTC	CASSLSGIPGETQYF
TRBV11-1	TRBD1	TRBJ2-7	.	TGTGCCAGCAGCCAAAAGCCCGACAGGGGATCCTACGAGCAGTACTTC	CASSQKPDRGSYEQYF
TRBV16	TRBD1	TRBJ1-5	.	TGTGCCAGCAGTACCAACCCGGACAGGGCTTGGGAGAGCAATCAGCCCCAGCATTTT	CASSTNPDRAWESNQPQHF
TRBV4-3	.	TRBJ2-5	many	TGCGCCAGCAGCCAAGATAACGGGGGTGGAGAGACCCAGTACTTC	CASSQDNGGGETQYF
TRBV28	.	TRBJ2-4	few	TGTGCCAGCAGTACCACCGGGTCCGTAGCCGAAAACATTCAGTACTTC	CASSTTGSVAENIQYF
TRBV7-8	TRBD1	TRBJ1-6	.	TGTGCCAGCAGACTCACCGGGACAGGAGTTAATTCACCCCTCCACTTT	CASRLTGTGVNSPLHF
TRBV3-1	.	TRBJ1-1	once	TGTGCCAGCAGCCAAGAATTAAGGGTTCGCTTGAACACTGAAGCTTTCTTT	CASSQELRVRLNTEAFF
TRBV7-9	.	TRBJ2-3	few	TGTGCCAGCAGCTTAACGAGCAGGGCAGATACGCAGTATTTT	CASSLTSRADTQYF
TRBV5-6	.	TRBJ2-7	.	TGTGCCAGCGGGGTGGAGGAGGAGCAGTACTTC	CASGVEEEQYF
TRBV27	TRBD1	TRBJ1-5	many	TGTGCCAGCAGTCCCCGTGGACAGGGCAGCAATCAGCCCCAGCATTTT	CASSPRGQGSNQPQHF
TRBV20-1	TRBD1	TRBJ2-1	.	TGCAGTGCTAGACCCCGGGACAGATACAATGAGCAGTTCTTC	CSARPRDRYNEQFF
TRBV20-1	TRBD1	TRBJ2-4	many	TGCAGTGCGAGCACTACAGGGGGCGCTACCAAAAACATTCAGTACTTC	CSASTTGGATKNIQYF
TRBV14	.	TRBJ2-7	few	TGTGCCAGCAGCCAAGGCAGGTCTCCTATAACCTACGAGCAGTACTTC	CASSQGRSPITYEQYF
TRBV7-9	.	TRBJ2-6	.	TGTGCCAGCAGCTTAGGCGTCGGATCCGGGGCCAACGTCCTGACTTTC	CASSLGVGSGANVLTF
TRBV9	TRBD2	TRBJ2-3	.	TGTGCCAGCAGCTCCAGGACTAGTACAGCAGATACGCAGTATTTT	CASSSRTSTADTQYF
TRBV5-4	TRBD2	TRBJ2-2	.	TGTGCCAGCAGCTTACCGGGACTAGCGGACAACACCGGGGAGCTGTTTTTT	CASSLPGLADNTGELFF
TRBV30	.	TRBJ1-1	.	TGTGCCTGGAGTGTAGGCAGGTACACTGAAGCTTTCTTT	CAWSVGRYTEAFF
TRBV7-3	.	TRBJ1-3	.	TGTGCCAGCAGCACCATTAAAGGGAATTCCGGGACACACTCTGGAAACACCATATATTTT	CASSTIKGNSGTHSGNTIYF
TRBV24-1	.	TRBJ2-2	few	TGTGCCACCAGTGATCCGGAGACAGGACACACCGGGGAGCTGTTTTTT	CATSDPETGHTGELFF
TRBV18	TRBD1	TRBJ2-1	.	TGTGCCATCTCACCACAGGGGGTCTACAATGAGCAGTTCTTC	CAISPQGVYNEQFF
TRBV6-1	.	TRBJ2-7	.	TGTGCCAGCAGCGTACAGGGTAACTACGAGCAGTACTTC	CASSVQGNYEQYF
TRBV20-1	TRBD1	TRBJ1-2	.	TGCAGTGCTGGTGGGACAGGCCCGGACAATGTATACTATGGCTACACCTTC	CSAGGTGPDNVYYGYTF